Presented here are 2 T cell receptor beta chains from one specimen sequenced in a study of blood T cell repertoires in COVID-19. TCRdb's copy holds only in-frame clones and misses some; the assay was immunoSEQ multiplex PCR. The sample carries 81,000 or so clones, over 75% recorded once. Sequenced: peripheral blood. Receptor source: a man aged 65-85 years with active or convalescent COVID-19.

This clone was observed once. The chain recombines TRBV7-2 with TRBJ2-1; 7 bases line up with TRBD1. CDR1 SGHTA and CDR2 FQGNSA come from the germline V gene. The CDR3 runs 14 residues. J lost 4 bases, V lost 4 bases, and 4 bases had no gene match. The CDR3 DNA reads TGTGCCAGCAGCTCGCAACAGGGGTACAATGAGCAGTTCTTC. It encodes CASSSQQGYNEQFF.

The genes are TRBV27 and TRBJ2-1, with 10 nucleotides matching TRBD2. V was pared by 2 bases and J by 9 bases, with 7 bases of the junction left unmatched. CDR1 and CDR2 from the germline V gene are MNHEY and SMNVEV (reference sequence). The CDR3 sequence is 15 residues long. CDR3 sequence reads: CASSLDLAGATEQFF. CDR3 nucleotides: TGTGCCAGCAGTTTAGATCTAGCGGGGGCCACTGAGCAGTTCTTC.